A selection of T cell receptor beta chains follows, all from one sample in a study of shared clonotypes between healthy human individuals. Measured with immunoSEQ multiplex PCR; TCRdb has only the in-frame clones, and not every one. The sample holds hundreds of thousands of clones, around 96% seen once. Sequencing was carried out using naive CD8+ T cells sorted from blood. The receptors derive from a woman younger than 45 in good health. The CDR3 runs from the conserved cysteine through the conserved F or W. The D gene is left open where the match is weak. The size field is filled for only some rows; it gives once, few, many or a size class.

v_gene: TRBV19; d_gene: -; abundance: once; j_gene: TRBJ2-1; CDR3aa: CASSIWDRGYNEQFF; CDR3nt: TGTGCCAGTAGTATTTGGGACCGAGGGTACAATGAGCAGTTCTTC
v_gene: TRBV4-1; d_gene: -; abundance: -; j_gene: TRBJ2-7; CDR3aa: CASSQVAQSSYEQYF; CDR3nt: TGCGCCAGCAGCCAAGTTGCCCAAAGCTCCTACGAGCAGTACTTC
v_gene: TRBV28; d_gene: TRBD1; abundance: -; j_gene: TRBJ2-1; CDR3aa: CASSPGQRSVEFF; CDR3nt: TGTGCCAGCAGTCCGGGACAGCGGTCGGTGGAGTTCTTC
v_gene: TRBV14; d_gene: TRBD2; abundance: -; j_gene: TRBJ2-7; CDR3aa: CASSQERGSFNEQYF; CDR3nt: TGTGCCAGCAGCCAAGAGCGCGGGAGTTTTAACGAGCAGTACTTC
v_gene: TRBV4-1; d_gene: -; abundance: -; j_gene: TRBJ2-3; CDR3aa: CASSRWDFATTDTQYF; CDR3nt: TGCGCCAGCAGCCGCTGGGACTTCGCCACCACAGATACGCAGTATTTT
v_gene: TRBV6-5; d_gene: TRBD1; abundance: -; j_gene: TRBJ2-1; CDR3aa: CASSYSTGGAYNEQFF; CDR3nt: TGTGCCAGCAGTTACTCGACAGGGGGTGCCTACAATGAGCAGTTCTTC
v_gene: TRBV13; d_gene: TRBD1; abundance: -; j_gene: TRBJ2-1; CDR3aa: CASSGSGQGKNEQFF; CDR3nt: TGTGCCAGCAGCGGCTCGGGACAGGGGAAAAATGAGCAGTTCTTC
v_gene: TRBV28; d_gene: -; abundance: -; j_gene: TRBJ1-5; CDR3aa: CASSLGATVLSNQPQHF; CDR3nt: TGTGCCAGCAGTTTAGGGGCGACCGTGCTTAGCAATCAGCCCCAGCATTTT
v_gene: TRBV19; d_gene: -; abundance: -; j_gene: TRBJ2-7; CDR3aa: CASSDQVSYEQYF; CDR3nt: TGTGCCAGTAGTGATCAGGTTTCCTACGAGCAGTACTTC
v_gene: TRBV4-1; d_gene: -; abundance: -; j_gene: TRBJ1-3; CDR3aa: CASSQVGGGGNTIYF; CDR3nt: TGCGCCAGCAGCCAAGTTGGGGGGGGTGGAAACACCATATATTTT
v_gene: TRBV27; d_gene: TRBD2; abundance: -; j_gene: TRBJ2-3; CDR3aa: CASSPSPGGGAPTYTDTQYF; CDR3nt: TGTGCCAGCAGTCCATCACCCGGGGGGGGAGCGCCAACATACACAGATACGCAGTATTTT
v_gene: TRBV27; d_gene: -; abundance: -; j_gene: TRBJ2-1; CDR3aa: CASSLGRAPNEQFF; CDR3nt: TGTGCCAGCAGTTTAGGGCGGGCCCCGAATGAGCAGTTCTTC
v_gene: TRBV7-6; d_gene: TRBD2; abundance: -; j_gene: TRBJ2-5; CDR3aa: CASSLVGAGTLETQYF; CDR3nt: TGTGCCAGCAGCTTAGTGGGAGCGGGAACCTTGGAGACCCAGTACTTC
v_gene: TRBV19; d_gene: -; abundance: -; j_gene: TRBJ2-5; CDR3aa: CASRSGVQETQYF; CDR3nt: TGTGCCAGTAGGTCCGGGGTACAAGAGACCCAGTACTTC
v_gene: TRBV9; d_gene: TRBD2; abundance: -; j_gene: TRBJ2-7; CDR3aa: CASSPASGSDEQYF; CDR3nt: TGTGCCAGCAGCCCTGCGAGCGGGAGTGATGAGCAGTACTTC
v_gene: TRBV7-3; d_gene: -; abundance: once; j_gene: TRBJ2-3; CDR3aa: CASSLIGLGRSSTDTQYF; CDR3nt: TGTGCCAGCAGCTTAATAGGCCTTGGCAGATCTAGCACAGATACGCAGTATTTT
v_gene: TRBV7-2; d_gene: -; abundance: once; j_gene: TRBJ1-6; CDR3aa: CASSLGRSTYNSPLHF; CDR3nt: TGTGCCAGCAGCTTAGGACGTAGCACCTATAATTCACCCCTCCACTTT
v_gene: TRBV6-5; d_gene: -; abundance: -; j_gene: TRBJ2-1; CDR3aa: CASSYSPSANINEQFF; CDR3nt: TGTGCCAGCAGTTACTCACCCAGCGCCAATATCAATGAGCAGTTCTTC
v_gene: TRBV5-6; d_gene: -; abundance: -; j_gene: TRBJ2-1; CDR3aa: CASSWGVLDEQFF; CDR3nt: TGTGCCAGCAGCTGGGGTGTTCTGGATGAGCAGTTCTTC
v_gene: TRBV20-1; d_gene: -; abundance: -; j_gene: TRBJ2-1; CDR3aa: CSAPSYNEQFF; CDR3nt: TGCAGTGCCCCCTCATACAATGAGCAGTTCTTC
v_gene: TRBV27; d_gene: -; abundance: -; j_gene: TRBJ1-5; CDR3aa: CASSKGGRQPQHF; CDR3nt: TGTGCCAGCAGCAAAGGGGGTAGGCAGCCCCAGCATTTT
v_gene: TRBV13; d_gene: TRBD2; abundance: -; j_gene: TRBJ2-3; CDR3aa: CASSLAGGPTDTQYF; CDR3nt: TGTGCCAGCAGCTTAGCGGGAGGGCCGACAGATACGCAGTATTTT
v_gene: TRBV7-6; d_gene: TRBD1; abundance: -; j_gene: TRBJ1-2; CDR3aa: CASSSTLRDRGNYGYTF; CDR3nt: TGTGCCAGCAGCAGTACGCTCCGGGACAGAGGGAACTATGGCTACACCTTC
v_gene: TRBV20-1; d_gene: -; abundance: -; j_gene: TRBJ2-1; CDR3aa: CSAKIYNEQFF; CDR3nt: TGCAGTGCTAAAATTTACAATGAGCAGTTCTTC